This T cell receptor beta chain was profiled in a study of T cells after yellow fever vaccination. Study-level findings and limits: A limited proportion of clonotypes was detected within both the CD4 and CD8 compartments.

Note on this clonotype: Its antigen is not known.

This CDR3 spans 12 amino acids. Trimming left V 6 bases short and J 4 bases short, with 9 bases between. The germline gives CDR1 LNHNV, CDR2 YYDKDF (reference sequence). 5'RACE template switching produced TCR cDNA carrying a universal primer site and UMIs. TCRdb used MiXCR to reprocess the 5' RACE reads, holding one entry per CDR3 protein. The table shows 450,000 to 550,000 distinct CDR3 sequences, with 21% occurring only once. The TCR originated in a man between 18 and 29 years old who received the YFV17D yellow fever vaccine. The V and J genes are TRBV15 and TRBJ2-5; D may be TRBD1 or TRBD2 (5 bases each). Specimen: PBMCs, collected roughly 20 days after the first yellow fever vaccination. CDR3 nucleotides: TGTGCCACCAGAGGGGACGGAGAGACCCAGTACTTC. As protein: CATRGDGETQYF.